The 9 T cell receptor beta chains below all came from one sample that was sequenced in a study of regulatory T cells in long-lasting Graves disease. The TCR beta library used iRepertoire HTBI primers with Arm-PCR amplification of CDR3. TCRdb re-analysed the multiplex PCR reads in MiXCR, keeping a single row per CDR3 protein. This repertoire shows over 300,000 distinct CDR3 sequences, roughly 15% found once; its top ten account for 20% to 25%. Time point of the sample: newly diagnosed GD, antithyroid drugs for less than 3 months. PBMC-extracted RNA yielded the TCR library. The material sequenced was peripheral blood mononuclear cells (PBMCs), taken at new diagnosis, from a patient treated with antithyroid drugs. These receptor sequences come from a female donor with Graves disease.

This clonotype was picked up many times. The gene calls are TRBV4-1 and TRBJ2-5; 8 nucleotides line up with TRBD1. This CDR3 region has 16 residues. Germline CDR1 reads MGHRA; CDR2 reads YSYEKL. V lost 1 base and J lost 4; bases outside the gene matches: 8. The CDR3 nucleotides are TGCGCCAGCAGCCAAGTAACAGGGGGTCGGACAGAGACCCAGTACTTC. Protein: CASSQVTGGRTETQYF.

With regard to this clonotype: It may be a read error: a sequence one base away is much more abundant. This rearrangement joins TRBV19 to TRBJ1-2; D uncertain. Germline V gene sequence: CDR1 LNHDA, CDR2 SQIVND (reference sequence). The CDR3 is made up of 14 amino acids. Trimming took off 3 bases at V and 0 bases at J, with 8 bases between the two ends. CDR3 nucleotide sequence: TGTGCCAGTAGTATTGAAGGAGCTAACTATGGCTACACCTTC. It specifies CASSIEGANYGYTF.

This clonotype was observed many times. This sequence joins TRBV7-2 and TRBJ2-7; no clear D gene. The CDR3 covers 13 residues. Germline V gives CDR1 SGHTA, CDR2 FQGNSA. V was cut by 1 base and J by 2 bases, with 6 bases left in between. CDR3 sequence: CASSLVPTYEQYF. CDR3 DNA sequence: TGTGCCAGCAGCTTAGTTCCTACCTACGAGCAGTACTTC. Combining the CDR3 with reference TRBV7-2 and TRBJ2-7 gives the whole variable domain GAGVSQSPSNKVTEKGKDVELRCDPISGHTALYWYRQSLGQGLEFLIYFQGNSAPDKSGLPSDRFSAERTGGSVSTLTIQRTQQEDSAVYLCASSLVPTYEQYFGPGTRLTVT.

The J gene is TRBJ2-4, the V gene TRBV20-1; 12 nucleotides align to TRBD1. With 6 bases clipped from V and 6 bases from J, the junction kept 12 bases outside the gene matches. The CDR3 runs to 16 residues. CDR1 and CDR2 (germline): DFQATT, SNEGSKA (reference sequence). CDR3 bases: TGCAGTGCCCACTCCGGGACAGGGGGCTCGGGAAACATTCAGTACTTC. It encodes CSAHSGTGGSGNIQYF.

This clonotype has at least ten counts. The chain is built from TRBV28 and TRBJ2-3; a weak D match, TRBD2 (6 bases). Trimming left V 6 bases short and J 2 bases short, with 12 bases between. From germline, CDR1 is MDHEN and CDR2 SYDVKM. CDR3 length: 14 amino acids. CDR3 sequence: CASRFRRDTDTQYF. The CDR3, as DNA: TGTGCCAGCAGGTTCCGGCGGGACACAGATACGCAGTATTTT.

Ten or more counts support this clonotype. The chain is built from TRBV18 and TRBJ1-1; D remains unclear. This CDR3 spans 13 amino acids. The V end lost 3 bases, the J end lost 0 bases, and 5 bases lay between the germline ends. CDR1 KGHSH and CDR2 LQKENI come from the germline V gene. As DNA, the CDR3 is TGTGCCAGCTCACCCTCTATGAACACTGAAGCTTTCTTT. It codes for CASSPSMNTEAFF.

This clonotype was observed many times. The chain has TRBV4-2 and TRBJ2-7; 8 bases agree with TRBD2. This CDR3 contains 16 residues. J gave up 5 bases and V 0 bases, and 9 bases lay outside the gene matches. The germline V gene encodes CDR1 LGHNA and CDR2 YNFKEQ. The CDR3 DNA reads TGTGCCAGCAGCCAAGATCGGAGCGGGAGTACTCACGAGCAGTACTTC. It specifies CASSQDRSGSTHEQYF.

This clonotype was observed at least ten times. One end of the junction does not line up with germline, which may come from a read error. The chain couples TRBV5-1 to TRBJ2-1; D possibly uses TRBD1 or TRBD2 (5 bases each). The V gene's germline CDR1 is SGHRS and CDR2 YFSETQ. There are 15 residues in the CDR3. This CDR3 is CASRPGTSSYNEQFF. The CDR3 DNA follows: TGTGCCAGCAGACCCGGGACGAGCTCCTACAATGAGCAGTTCTTC.

This clonotype was observed at least ten times. V and J are TRBV15 and TRBJ1-1; no clear D gene. The CDR3 totals 18 residues. V shed 0 bases and J shed 0 bases, with 17 bases lying between them. Germline CDR1 reads LNHNV; CDR2 reads YYDKDF (reference sequence). CDR3 sequence (DNA): TGTGCCACCAGCAGAGATCTGGGTTTGGATACGATGAACACTGAAGCTTTCTTT. Translation: CATSRDLGLDTMNTEAFF.